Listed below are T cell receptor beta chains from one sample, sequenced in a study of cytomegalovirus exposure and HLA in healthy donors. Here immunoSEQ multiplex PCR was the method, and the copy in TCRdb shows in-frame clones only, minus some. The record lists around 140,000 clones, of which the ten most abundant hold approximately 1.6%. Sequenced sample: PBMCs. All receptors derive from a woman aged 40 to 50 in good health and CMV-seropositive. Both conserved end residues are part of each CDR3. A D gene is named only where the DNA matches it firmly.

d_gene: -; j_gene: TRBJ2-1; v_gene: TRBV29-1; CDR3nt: TGCAGCGTTGAATGGGGCAGGGGAAGCGATGAGCAGTTCTTC; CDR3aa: CSVEWGRGSDEQFF
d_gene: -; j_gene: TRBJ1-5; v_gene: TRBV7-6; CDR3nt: TGTGCCAGCAGCTTAGGACAGGCTGAGTATAGCAATCAGCCCCAGCATTTT; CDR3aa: CASSLGQAEYSNQPQHF
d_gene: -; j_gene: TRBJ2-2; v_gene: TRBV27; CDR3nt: TGTGCCAGCAGTTTAAGAGGAACAGGCGGGGAGCTGTTTTTT; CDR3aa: CASSLRGTGGELFF
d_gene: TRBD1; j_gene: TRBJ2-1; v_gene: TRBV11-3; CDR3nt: TGTGCCAGCAGCTCGGACAGGGTGGCGGGAACCTACAATGAGCAGTTCTTC; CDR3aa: CASSSDRVAGTYNEQFF
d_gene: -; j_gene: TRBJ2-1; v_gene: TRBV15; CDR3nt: TGTGCCACCAGCAGAGATCTGGAGAATGAGCAGTTCTTC; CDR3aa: CATSRDLENEQFF
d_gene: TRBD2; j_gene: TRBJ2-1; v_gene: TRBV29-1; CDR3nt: TGCAGCGTTGATGGGCTAGCGGGGTGGGGGGAGCAGTTCTTC; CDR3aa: CSVDGLAGWGEQFF
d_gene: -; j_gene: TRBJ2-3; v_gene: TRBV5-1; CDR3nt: TGCGCCAGCAGCACGCCGGGCAGGGCGGCAGATACGCAGTATTTT; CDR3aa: CASSTPGRAADTQYF
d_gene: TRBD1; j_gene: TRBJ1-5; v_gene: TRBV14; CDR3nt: TGTGCCAGCAGCCAAGTCCACGACAGGGGGGGAAATCAGCCCCAGCATTTT; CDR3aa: CASSQVHDRGGNQPQHF
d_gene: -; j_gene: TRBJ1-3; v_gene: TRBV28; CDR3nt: TGTGCCAGCAGTCCGCCACAGGGAACTGGAAACACCATATATTTT; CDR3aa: CASSPPQGTGNTIYF
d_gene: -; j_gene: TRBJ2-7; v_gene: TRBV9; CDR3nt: TGTGCCAGCAGCGTGGGTTTGCTATCGGGAGAGCAGTACTTC; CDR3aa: CASSVGLLSGEQYF